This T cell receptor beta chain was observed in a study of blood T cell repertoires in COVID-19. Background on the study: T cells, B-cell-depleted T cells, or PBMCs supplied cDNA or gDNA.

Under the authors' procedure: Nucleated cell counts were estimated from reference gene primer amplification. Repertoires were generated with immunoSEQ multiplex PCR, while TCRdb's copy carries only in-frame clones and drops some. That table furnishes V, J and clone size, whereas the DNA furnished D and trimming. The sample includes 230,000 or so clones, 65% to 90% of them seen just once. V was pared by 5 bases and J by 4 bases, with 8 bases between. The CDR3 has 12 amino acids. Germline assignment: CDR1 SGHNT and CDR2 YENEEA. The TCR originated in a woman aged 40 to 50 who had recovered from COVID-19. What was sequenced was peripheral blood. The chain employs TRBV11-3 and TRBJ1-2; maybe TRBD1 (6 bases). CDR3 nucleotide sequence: TGTGCCAGCAGCCCGGACAGCTATGGCTACACCTTC. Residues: CASSPDSYGYTF.